These T cell receptor beta chains were read from a single sample in a study of cytomegalovirus exposure and HLA in healthy donors. Using immunoSEQ multiplex PCR, the repertoire was profiled, and TCRdb retains in-frame clones only, with some absent. The profile shows over 85,000 clones, around 70% of them singletons. Sequences were obtained from PBMCs. All receptors come from a female donor in good health and CMV-seronegative. Each CDR3 is given without its conserved first and last residue. Fields, in order: CDR3 length, V gene, J gene, CDR3 protein.

>16|TRBV6-4|TRBJ2-6
ASSDGGQGLSGANVLT
>12|TRBV6-5|TRBJ2-1
ASSSGGSYNEQF
>10|TRBV2|TRBJ1-6
ASRDRYSPLH
>12|TRBV19|TRBJ1-5
ASRATGGERPQH
>11|TRBV7-9|TRBJ1-4
ASGAGPNEKLF
>12|TRBV19|TRBJ2-7
ASSIPGGSNEQY
>14|TRBV4-3|TRBJ2-7
ASSQALEGGGYEQY
>16|TRBV2|TRBJ2-3
ASSEAQASGGAVDTQY
>13|TRBV7-6|TRBJ2-7
ASSLDAGPVYEQY
>11|TRBV29-1|TRBJ1-2
SVGTSMNYGYT
>12|TRBV19|TRBJ2-5
ASSIVDREETQY
>16|TRBV2|TRBJ2-3
ASSLQPPTGLATDTQY
>12|TRBV15|TRBJ2-5
ATSRSGSRETQY
>12|TRBV30|TRBJ2-5
AWSMSGARETQY
>13|TRBV2|TRBJ1-3
ASSENRGGGNTIY
>12|TRBV19|TRBJ1-1
ASNTGGTNTEAF
>12|TRBV6-5|TRBJ2-5
ASSRYRGQETQY
>13|TRBV29-1|TRBJ1-1
SVEPLVGGGTEAF
>12|TRBV6-5|TRBJ1-2
ASSEGGYNYGYT
>12|TRBV5-1|TRBJ2-1
ASSSGERGNEQF
>16|TRBV4-3|TRBJ2-3
ASSQDGNSGGPTDTQY
>9|TRBV30|TRBJ1-1
AWSRLTEAF